One sample yielded the 7 T cell receptor beta chains listed below, sequenced in a study of identical twins. MiXCR was run by TCRdb on the 5' RACE reads, yielding one entry per CDR3 protein. Among 500,000 or so distinct CDR3 sequences listed, roughly 21% were seen once. These data are also associated with another study on T cells expressing NK-cell markers.

The sequencing sample was made of CD4+ T cells sorted from blood. The receptors stem from a woman aged 18-29 years in good health.

The genes are TRBV24-1 and TRBJ2-3; D is perhaps TRBD1 (7 bases). The V end lost 4 bases, the J end lost 4 bases, and 17 bases lay between the germline ends. The germline gives CDR1 KGHDR, CDR2 SFDVKD. CDR3 length: 16 amino acids. The CDR3 loop reads CATSDPTGRRADTQYF. As DNA, the CDR3 is TGTGCCACCAGTGACCCGACAGGGAGGAGGGCAGATACGCAGTATTTT.

This clonotype came up many times. The chain uses TRBV12-3 or TRBV12-4 and TRBJ2-7, with D hard to call. This CDR3 comprises 13 residues. V gave up 1 base and J gave up 4 bases, with 8 bases separating them. CDR3 sequence: CASSLVPGYEQYF. In DNA form, the CDR3 reads TGTGCCAGCAGTTTAGTCCCCGGGTACGAGCAGTACTTC.

This clonotype was detected only a few times. CDR3 coding DNA: TGTGCCAGCAGTGAAACTACTAGCGGGGTAGCCAAAAACATTCAGTACTTC. Translated: CASSETTSGVAKNIQYF. The chain uses TRBV2 and TRBJ2-4; the match to TRBD2 covers 10 bases. Losses at the gene ends were 2 bases for V and 0 bases for J; bases not matched to a gene: 4. The germline V gene encodes CDR1 SNHLY and CDR2 FYNNEI. This CDR3 region has 17 residues.

This clonotype has a count of ten or more. The chain joins TRBV29-1 to TRBJ2-6; unclear D gene. V lost 6 bases to trimming and J lost 0 bases, with 3 bases between them. CDR1 and CDR2 (germline): SQVTM, ANQGSEA. The CDR3 has 12 residues. Written as DNA, the CDR3 is TGCAGCGTGATCTCTGGGGCCAACGTCCTGACTTTC. Translating gives CSVISGANVLTF.

CDR3: CASSRNPTGTENNEQYF. The CDR3 nucleotides are TGTGCCAGCAGCCGCAACCCTACCGGGACAGAGAATAACGAGCAGTACTTC. This chain links TRBV7-9 with TRBJ2-7, with TRBD1 matching over 7 bases. There are 17 residues in the CDR3. CDR1 and CDR2 (germline): SEHNR, FQNEAQ (reference sequence). V was clipped by 5 bases and J by 5 bases; unmatched bases: 18.

The rearrangement links TRBV12-3 or TRBV12-4 to TRBJ2-7; a possible D gene is TRBD1 (6 bases). The CDR3 is made up of 15 amino acids. Trimming stripped 6 bases from V and 5 bases from J, with 20 bases between. In DNA form, the CDR3 reads TGTGCCAGCAGCCGAAACAGGGTAACAAGGGACGAGCAGTACTTC. It encodes CASSRNRVTRDEQYF.

This clonotype was counted only a few times. V gene TRBV29-1 combines with J gene TRBJ1-2; TRBD1 might be the D (5 bases). Germline V CDR1 and CDR2: SQVTM, ANQGSEA. The CDR3 is 13 residues long. The germline V and J ends were trimmed by 4 bases and 4 bases, with 13 bases remaining between them. The CDR3 loop is CSVVKGIGYGYTF. CDR3 sequence (DNA): TGCAGCGTTGTTAAGGGGATCGGCTATGGCTACACCTTC.